The 17 T cell receptor beta chains below were found in one sample sequenced in a study of T cell responses to AZD1222 COVID-19 vaccine (TCRdb year 2021). The library was obtained by the immunoSEQ multiplex PCR assay. The table comes from immuneACCESS by way of TCRdb, which keeps in-frame sequences with V and J called. Part of the clones is missing from these tables; in studies checked, under half for an unresolved V gene and the rest for unknown reasons. Here the sample has 65,000 to 80,000 clones; about 90% occur a single time. The ten biggest clones cover approximately 6.6% of the sample. The time point label on this specimen signifies: baseline before first vaccination. The treatment or condition label here, explained by the study, means: meningococcal conjugate vaccine given as trial control. The specimen was peripheral blood, collected on day 0 of MenACWY control vaccination. These receptors were collected from an adult in good health.

The chain couples TRBV4-3 to TRBJ2-1, with a possible D match to TRBD1 (6 bases). The CDR3 runs to 18 residues. V lost 2 bases and J lost 0, with 17 bases in between. The V gene's germline CDR1 is LGHNA and CDR2 YSLEER. The DNA for the CDR3 is TGCGCCAGCAGCCAAAGGGGCAGGGGTCGGGTCTCCTACAATGAGCAGTTCTTC. Translated, it gives CASSQRGRGRVSYNEQFF.

This chain links TRBV28 with TRBJ2-6, with D possibly being TRBD1 or TRBD2 (5 bases each). Per the germline V gene, CDR1 is MDHEN and CDR2 is SYDVKM. The CDR3 contains 17 residues. Trimming took off 7 bases at V and 4 bases at J, with 20 bases between the two ends. CDR3 bases: TGTGCCAGCAACGACCGGGACCGTCCGACCGGGGCCAACGTCCTGACTTTC. Protein product: CASNDRDRPTGANVLTF.

The gene calls are TRBV28 and TRBJ2-2, with D perhaps being TRBD1 or TRBD2 (5 bases each). CDR1 and CDR2 (germline): MDHEN, SYDVKM. Trimming took 7 bases from V and 4 from J, leaving 13 bases between them. The CDR3 loop spans 14 amino acids. CDR3: CASKVAGATGELFF. For the CDR3, the DNA is TGTGCCAGCAAAGTGGCCGGGGCCACCGGGGAGCTGTTTTTT.

This clone has just a few counts. The J gene is TRBJ1-1, the V gene TRBV9; D not resolved. The germline V gene has CDR1 SGDLS and CDR2 YYNGEE. Between the trimmed V and J ends, which lost 2 bases and 4 bases, there was a span of 9 bases. The CDR3 runs to 13 residues. CDR3 sequence reads: CASSVRDRTEAFF. In nucleotides, the CDR3 is TGTGCCAGCAGCGTGAGGGATCGCACTGAAGCTTTCTTT.

This sequence joins TRBV7-9 and TRBJ2-3; no clear D gene. Germline lookup yields CDR1 SEHNR and CDR2 FQNEAQ (reference sequence). The CDR3 runs 13 residues. The V and J ends lost 5 bases and 2 bases respectively, with 8 bases between them. The CDR3 loop is CASSRSSTDTQYF. The CDR3 DNA is TGTGCCAGCAGCCGTAGTTCCACAGATACGCAGTATTTT.

This clone was seen only once. The chain combines TRBV5-5 with TRBJ1-2; D remains unclear. The CDR3 sequence is 14 residues long. Germline CDR1 and CDR2: SGHKS and YYEKEE (reference sequence). V lost 0 bases and J lost 1, with 7 bases in between. CDR3 bases: TGTGCCAGCAGCTTGGATGCCAGTAACTATGGCTACACCTTC. Protein product: CASSLDASNYGYTF.

Only one count was recorded for this clone. The chain employs TRBV30 and TRBJ1-4; D possibly corresponds to TRBD1 (5 bases). CDR1 GTSNPN and CDR2 SVGIG come from the germline V gene (reference sequence). The ends were cut back, 7 bases at V and 4 bases at J, with 13 bases in the middle. The CDR3 sequence is 13 residues long. The CDR3 DNA reads as TGTGCCTCGGCAGGGAGTAGTAATGAAAAACTGTTTTTT. This translates into CASAGSSNEKLFF. The entire variable domain, with the rest obtained from reference TRBV30 and TRBJ1-4, is as follows: SQTIHQWPATLVQPVGSPLSLECTVEGTSNPNLYWYRQAAGRGLQLLFYSVGIGQISSEVPQNLSASRPQDRQFILSSKKLLLSDSGFYLCASAGSSNEKLFFGSGTQLSVL.

The CDR3 nucleotides are TGTGCCAGCAGTGCTGGGGGGCTGGGCAATCAGCCCCAGCATTTT. Amino acid sequence: CASSAGGLGNQPQHF. This chain links TRBV28 with TRBJ1-5; weak D call: TRBD1 (6 bases). This CDR3 has 15 residues. CDR1 is MDHEN, CDR2 SYDVKM, per germline. V shed 5 bases and J shed 2 bases, with 13 bases lying between them.

The chain has TRBV3-1 (or the pseudogene TRBV3-2) and TRBJ2-5; D might be TRBD1 or TRBD2, each matching 6 bases. Trimming pared 1 base from V and 5 bases from J, leaving 14 bases between. The CDR3 is 15 residues long. Looked up from germline, CDR1 is LGHDT and CDR2 is YNNKEL (reference sequence). This chain's CDR3 is CASSQGGGQLETQYF. The DNA for the CDR3 is TGTGCCAGCAGCCAAGGAGGGGGGCAGTTGGAGACCCAGTACTTC.

The chain couples TRBV6-5 to TRBJ1-4, with no clear D. Germline lookup yields CDR1 MNHEY and CDR2 SVGAGI. V dropped 2 bases and J dropped 0 bases, with 4 bases sitting between them. The CDR3 is made up of 14 amino acids. This CDR3 is CASSYGATNEKLFF. CDR3 nucleotides: TGTGCCAGCAGTTACGGTGCAACTAATGAAAAACTGTTTTTT.

The rearrangement uses TRBV19 and TRBJ1-5; 7 positions match TRBD1. With V trimmed by 0 bases and J by 6 bases, 14 bases remained unmatched. The CDR3 covers 18 residues. CDR1 is LNHDA and CDR2 is SQIVND in the germline V gene (reference sequence). Written as DNA, the CDR3 is TGTGCCAGTAGTATAGACCTGACCGGGACAGCCCGCATTCAGCCCCAGCATTTT. This codes for CASSIDLTGTARIQPQHF.

V usage is TRBV11-2 and J usage is TRBJ1-2; D gene unclear. This CDR3 has 15 residues. Trimming removed 1 base from V and 0 bases from J, with 9 bases in between. CDR1 is SGHAT, CDR2 FQNNGV, per germline. CDR3 nucleotide sequence: TGTGCCAGCAGCTTAGGTGCCAGTACTAACTATGGCTACACCTTC. Its translation: CASSLGASTNYGYTF.

CDR3 protein: CASSPAKSSSYEQYF. CDR3 bases: TGTGCCAGCTCACCGGCTAAGTCGAGCTCCTACGAGCAGTACTTC. This chain links TRBV18 with TRBJ2-7; no clear D. CDR1 KGHSH and CDR2 LQKENI come from the germline V gene. This CDR3 has 15 residues. V was trimmed by 3 bases and J by 0 bases, leaving 12 bases between them.

The chain joins TRBV5-1 to TRBJ1-1; a possible D gene is TRBD1 (6 bases). In germline, CDR1 is SGHRS, CDR2 YFSETQ. V was cut by 5 bases and J by 1 base, with 15 bases left in between. This CDR3 spans 15 amino acids. CDR3 coding DNA: TGCGCCAGCAGTTCTCAGATGGGACAGAACACTGAAGCTTTCTTT. Protein product: CASSSQMGQNTEAFF.

The chain is built from TRBV11-3 and TRBJ2-5; 9 bases line up with TRBD2. The germline V gene has CDR1 SGHNT and CDR2 YENEEA. J gave up 2 bases and V 1 base, and 2 bases lay outside the gene matches. The CDR3 runs to 15 residues. Written as DNA, the CDR3 is TGTGCCAGCAGCTTAGGCGGGGGGGTTCAAGAGACCCAGTACTTC. Its protein is CASSLGGGVQETQYF.

This chain connects TRBV7-2 to TRBJ1-2, with D perhaps matching TRBD1 (6 bases). There are 15 residues in the CDR3. Trimming shortened V by 1 base and J by 2 bases, and 11 bases separated the two germline ends. Germline values: CDR1 SGHTA, CDR2 FQGNSA. The CDR3 DNA follows: TGTGCCAGCAGCTTAGAGTACGGACAGAACTATGGCTACACCTTC. It specifies CASSLEYGQNYGYTF.

The rearrangement joins TRBV5-1 to TRBJ2-4; TRBD1 matches at 9 bases. CDR1 SGHRS and CDR2 YFSETQ come from the germline V gene. The CDR3 runs to 14 residues. J lost 7 bases, V lost 4 bases, and 6 bases had no gene match. CDR3 amino acids: CASSMDRGGNIQYF. The CDR3 DNA sequence: TGCGCCAGCAGCATGGACAGGGGAGGTAACATTCAGTACTTC.